The 31 T cell receptor beta chains presented below share a single source sample, sequenced in a study of beta chain features in type 1 diabetes. The study reverse transcribed the entire isolated RNA, so it sequenced expressed TCRB transcripts. Profiling relied on immunoSEQ multiplex PCR, and the TCRdb table lists in-frame clones only, not all of them. The sample has approximately 730,000 clones, around 15% seen once. Their specific antigens are unknown. Overall study results and limits: Patients with Type 1 diabetes showed moderately but significantly shorter TCRB CDR3s in all four CD4+ subsets.

Sequencing was performed on naive CD4+ T cells from blood. These receptors originate from a man between 18 and 35 years old with type 1 diabetes.

This sequence joins TRBV6-5 and TRBJ2-3; D is unclear. CDR1 MNHEY and CDR2 SVGAGI come from the germline V gene. Trimming took off 0 bases at V and 5 bases at J, with 6 bases between the two ends. This CDR3 comprises 13 residues. DNA of the CDR3: TGTGCCAGCAGTTACTCGACGAGAGATACGCAGTATTTT. Protein sequence: CASSYSTRDTQYF.

The DNA for the CDR3 is TGTGCCAGCAGTTACCATGGACCTAGCTCCTACAATGAGCAGTTCTTC. Translation: CASSYHGPSSYNEQFF. This chain connects TRBV6-6 to TRBJ2-1; D gene ambiguous. Trimming cost V 2 bases and J 0 bases, with 11 bases left between them. This CDR3 contains 16 residues. Germline lookup yields CDR1 MNHNY and CDR2 SVGAGI (reference sequence).

The chain combines TRBV7-4 with TRBJ2-7; no definite D call. The CDR3 is made up of 16 amino acids. V shed 0 bases and J shed 0 bases, with 12 bases lying between them. CDR1 and CDR2 from the germline V gene are SGHVT and SQSDAQ. DNA of the CDR3: TGTGCCAGCAGCTTAGCCTATCAGAGGAGCTCCTACGAGCAGTACTTC. Protein: CASSLAYQRSSYEQYF. Full variable domain (outside the CDR3, taken from reference TRBV7-4 and TRBJ2-7): GAGVSQSPRYKVAKRGRDVALRCDSISGHVTLYWYRQTLGQGSEVLTYSQSDAQRDKSGRPSGRFSAERPERSVSTLKIQRTEQGDSAVYLCASSLAYQRSSYEQYFGPGTRLTVT.

V is TRBV5-1 and J is TRBJ2-4, with D perhaps TRBD1 (5 bases). Looked up from germline, CDR1 is SGHRS and CDR2 is YFSETQ. This CDR3 spans 15 amino acids. Between the trimmed V and J ends, which lost 2 bases and 8 bases, there was a span of 17 bases. The CDR3 loop is CASSFTTSTADIQYF. The CDR3 DNA sequence: TGCGCCAGCAGCTTCACAACTTCGACAGCAGACATTCAGTACTTC.

The J gene is TRBJ1-1, the V gene TRBV27, with a possible D match to TRBD1 (5 bases). The CDR3 is made up of 15 amino acids. V was trimmed by 5 bases and J by 11 bases, leaving 24 bases between them. CDR1 and CDR2 from the germline V gene are MNHEY and SMNVEV (reference sequence). The CDR3 coding sequence is TGTGCCAGCAGTCTCTACTCCGGGACCTCGAGAGGGGCTTTCTTT. Translating gives CASSLYSGTSRGAFF.

The chain links TRBV10-1 to TRBJ2-5; D is uncertain. Germline CDR1 and CDR2: WNHNN and SYGVQD (reference sequence). The CDR3 is made up of 13 amino acids. The V end lost 2 bases, the J end lost 5 bases, and 9 bases lay between the germline ends. CDR3 region: CASSEQAMETQYF. The CDR3 bases are TGCGCCAGCAGTGAGCAAGCGATGGAGACCCAGTACTTC.

Notes on this clone: Other DNA sequences in this specimen translate into the identical CDR3. The CDR3 DNA reads as TGTGCCAGCAGTTACGGCGGACAGGGGTCCTACGAGCAGTACTTC. It specifies CASSYGGQGSYEQYF. The chain links TRBV6-5 to TRBJ2-7; 9 nucleotides match TRBD1. The V gene's germline CDR1 is MNHEY and CDR2 SVGAGI. The CDR3 length is 15 residues. Trimming removed 2 bases from V and 1 base from J; junction bases left unmatched: 3.

This clone was seen more than once but under ten times. The chain is built from TRBV4-1 and TRBJ2-7; TRBD1 is a possible D gene (5 bases). The V end was cut by 2 bases, the J end by 7 bases, with 15 bases between. The CDR3 consists of 14 residues. The germline V gene has CDR1 MGHRA and CDR2 YSYEKL. The CDR3 here is CASSQTANRQEQYF. CDR3 bases: TGCGCCAGCAGCCAAACGGCGAACAGGCAAGAGCAGTACTTC.

This clone was seen a few times. The chain links TRBV5-1 to TRBJ2-5; TRBD2 agrees at 10 bases. V was pared by 6 bases and J by 4 bases, with 18 bases of the junction left unmatched. CDR3 length: 18 residues. Looked up from germline, CDR1 is SGHRS and CDR2 is YFSETQ. The CDR3 DNA follows: TGCGCCAGCATCGGAGGGTTACGCACTAGCGGGGTTGGAGAGACCCAGTACTTC. This sequence encodes CASIGGLRTSGVGETQYF.

Note on this clone: Other nucleotide sequences in the sample specify the same CDR3. The chain recombines TRBV5-1 with TRBJ1-2; D not certain. V lost 0 bases and J 2 bases, leaving 8 bases between the germline ends. CDR1 SGHRS and CDR2 YFSETQ come from the germline V gene. This CDR3 is 14 amino acids long. In DNA, the CDR3 is TGCGCCAGCAGCTTGGCCGAGACGAACTATGGCTACACCTTC. Protein sequence: CASSLAETNYGYTF.

The chain combines TRBV10-3 with TRBJ1-2; TRBD1 matches 8 bases. Looked up from germline, CDR1 is ENHRY and CDR2 is SYGVKD. V shed 6 bases and J 3 bases; nucleotides not matched to a gene: 6. This CDR3 contains 14 residues. The chain's CDR3 is CAISVTGEHYGYTF. The CDR3 coding sequence is TGTGCCATCAGCGTGACAGGGGAGCACTATGGCTACACCTTC.

This clone was counted between two and nine times. The chain links TRBV9 to TRBJ1-6; the D is unclear. Per germline, CDR1 SGDLS and CDR2 YYNGEE. The CDR3 runs to 13 residues. Trimming took 5 bases from V and 12 from J, leaving 15 bases between them. The CDR3 here is CASRVGTAGPLHF. The CDR3 DNA reads as TGTGCCAGCAGGGTGGGTACGGCTGGACCCCTCCACTTT.

The V call is TRBV2, the J call TRBJ2-7; either TRBD1 or TRBD2 may supply D (5 bases each). The CDR3 is made up of 13 amino acids. Germline V CDR1 and CDR2: SNHLY, FYNNEI. V gave up 10 bases and J gave up 4 bases, with 17 bases separating them. This CDR3 reads CATRGQGLYEQYF. The CDR3 DNA sequence: TGTGCCACTCGAGGGCAGGGATTATACGAGCAGTACTTC.

This clone was seen more than once but under ten times. The chain has TRBV28 and TRBJ2-3, with a tentative D call TRBD2 (7 bases). CDR1 MDHEN and CDR2 SYDVKM come from the germline V gene. There are 15 residues in the CDR3. The V end lost 1 base, the J end lost 7 bases, and 15 bases lay between the germline ends. CDR3: CASSLFGGAPHTQYF. The CDR3, as DNA: TGTGCCAGCAGTTTATTTGGGGGGGCCCCCCATACGCAGTATTTT. The whole variable domain, filled in from reference TRBV28 and TRBJ2-3, reads DVKVTQSSRYLVKRTGEKVFLECVQDMDHENMFWYRQDPGLGLRLIYFSYDVKMKEKGDIPEGYSVSREKKERFSLILESASTNQTSMYLCASSLFGGAPHTQYFGPGTRLTVL.

The gene calls are TRBV5-4 and TRBJ2-3; 7 bases agree with TRBD1. The germline V gene encodes CDR1 SGHNT and CDR2 YYREEE (reference sequence). Unmatched junction bases numbered 14, after V lost 4 bases and J lost 6 bases. The CDR3 extends over 16 amino acids. Here the CDR3 DNA reads TGTGCCAGCAGCGTTCAATTAGGGGGCTTAATGGATACGCAGTATTTT. Translation: CASSVQLGGLMDTQYF.

This chain connects TRBV5-1 to TRBJ2-5; D perhaps matches TRBD2 (5 bases). This CDR3 is built from 13 residues. Germline V gives CDR1 SGHRS, CDR2 YFSETQ. Trimming pared 4 bases from V and 5 bases from J, leaving 12 bases between. The DNA for the CDR3 is TGCGCCAGCAGCCTCATGGGAGTGGAGACCCAGTACTTC. It yields the protein CASSLMGVETQYF.

The chain joins TRBV18 to TRBJ1-1; D unclear. Germline V gene lookup returns CDR1 KGHSH and CDR2 LQKENI. The CDR3 runs 13 residues. V shed 3 bases and J shed 1 base, with 6 bases lying between them. CDR3 region: CASSPSENTEAFF. The CDR3 nucleotides read TGTGCCAGCTCACCCTCAGAGAACACTGAAGCTTTCTTT.

This chain connects TRBV18 to TRBJ1-1; D unresolved. Germline V lookup: CDR1 KGHSH, CDR2 LQKENI. CDR3 length: 10 amino acids. V dropped 8 bases and J dropped 3 bases, with 4 bases sitting between them. The CDR3 coding sequence is TGTGCCAGCGCATACACTGAAGCTTTCTTT. It specifies CASAYTEAFF.

There are a few counts of this clone. The chain has TRBV10-1 and TRBJ2-7; D possibly uses TRBD1 or TRBD2 (5 bases each). The CDR3 is made up of 14 amino acids. The ends were cut back, 4 bases at V and 6 bases at J, with 16 bases in the middle. Germline CDR1 reads WNHNN; CDR2 reads SYGVQD (reference sequence). The DNA for the CDR3 is TGCGCCAGCAGTGGAGGACATAGAGGGGCCGAGCAGTACTTC. This encodes CASSGGHRGAEQYF.

V and J are TRBV7-6 and TRBJ1-2, with a tentative D call TRBD1 (5 bases). The CDR3 loop spans 16 amino acids. Trimming took off 5 bases at V and 3 bases at J, with 19 bases between the two ends. Germline loops: CDR1 SGHVS, CDR2 FNYEAQ. CDR3 in amino acids: CASSPYTRRDHYGYTF. CDR3 DNA: TGTGCCAGCAGCCCTTACACTCGGAGGGACCACTATGGCTACACCTTC.

This chain uses TRBV14 with TRBJ2-2; 8 nucleotides align to TRBD1. The J segment lost 0 bases and the V segment lost 2 bases, leaving 5 bases of the junction unmatched. Germline CDR1 reads SGHDN; CDR2 reads FVKESK. The CDR3 is 17 amino acids. CDR3 region: CASSQHRGTTNTGELFF. The CDR3 DNA reads TGTGCCAGCAGCCAACACAGGGGGACGACGAACACCGGGGAGCTGTTTTTT.

CDR3 DNA: TGTGCCATCAAGAGCCCCTACGAGCAGTACTTC. Protein: CAIKSPYEQYF. The chain is built from TRBV10-3 and TRBJ2-7; D is undetermined. Between the trimmed V and J ends, which lost 7 bases and 2 bases, there was a span of 6 bases. The CDR3 runs to 11 residues. The germline CDR1 and CDR2 sequences are ENHRY and SYGVKD.

The chain employs TRBV7-9 and TRBJ1-6; weak D call: TRBD1 (6 bases). V shed 5 bases and J shed 5 bases, with 10 bases lying between them. CDR1 and CDR2 from the germline V gene are SEHNR and FQNEAQ (reference sequence). The CDR3 is 14 amino acids. This CDR3 reads CASSRQADNSPLHF. CDR3 nucleotide sequence: TGTGCCAGCAGCCGACAGGCAGATAATTCACCCCTCCACTTT. Complete variable domain (other parts from reference TRBV7-9 and TRBJ1-6): DTGVSQNPRHKITKRGQNVTFRCDPISEHNRLYWYRQTLGQGPEFLTYFQNEAQLEKSRLLSDRFSAERPKGSFSTLEIQRTEQGDSAMYLCASSRQADNSPLHFGNGTRLTVT.

This clone was recorded a few times. The chain has TRBV7-9 and TRBJ2-3; 7 bases match TRBD2. V gave up 5 bases and J gave up 0 bases; unmatched junction bases: 5. The CDR3 length is 15 residues. The V gene's germline CDR1 is SEHNR and CDR2 FQNEAQ (reference sequence). The DNA of the CDR3 is TGTGCCAGCAGCGAAGCCGGGGGGAGCACAGATACGCAGTATTTT. Its translation is CASSEAGGSTDTQYF.

This clone was found a few times. The J gene is TRBJ1-6, the V gene TRBV28; tentatively, D is TRBD1 (5 bases). Trimming stripped 6 bases from V and 13 bases from J, with 19 bases between. Germline CDR1 reads MDHEN; CDR2 reads SYDVKM. The CDR3 extends over 14 amino acids. The CDR3 loop reads CASSPPGQDLPLHF. For the CDR3, the DNA is TGTGCCAGCAGCCCCCCAGGGCAGGATTTGCCCCTCCACTTT. Complete variable domain (other parts from reference TRBV28 and TRBJ1-6): DVKVTQSSRYLVKRTGEKVFLECVQDMDHENMFWYRQDPGLGLRLIYFSYDVKMKEKGDIPEGYSVSREKKERFSLILESASTNQTSMYLCASSPPGQDLPLHFGNGTRLTVT.

This clone appeared a few times. CDR3 residues: CASSGAGTGNEQFF. The CDR3 DNA reads as TGTGCCAGCAGTGGCGCAGGGACGGGCAATGAGCAGTTCTTC. V gene TRBV6-4 combines with J gene TRBJ2-1; D is possibly TRBD1 or TRBD2 (5 bases each). Trimming took 4 bases from V and 6 from J, leaving 13 bases between them. CDR1 and CDR2 (germline): MRHNA, SNTAGT. The CDR3 has 14 residues.

This clone was detected only a few times. This chain links TRBV19 with TRBJ1-2, with D unclear. This CDR3 comprises 12 residues. The germline V gene encodes CDR1 LNHDA and CDR2 SQIVND (reference sequence). Trimming stripped 7 bases from V and 1 base from J, with 7 bases between. The CDR3 loop reads CASNEFNYGYTF. As DNA, the CDR3 is TGTGCCAGTAATGAATTTAACTATGGCTACACCTTC. Looking up the rest from reference TRBV19 and TRBJ1-2 gives the full variable domain: DGGITQSPKYLFRKEGQNVTLSCEQNLNHDAMYWYRQDPGQGLRLIYYSQIVNDFQKGDIAEGYSVSREKKESFPLTVTSAQKNPTAFYLCASNEFNYGYTFGSGTRLTVV.

This clone appeared a few times. The chain uses TRBV5-1 and TRBJ2-5; D not resolved. This CDR3 region has 15 residues. Trimming left V 2 bases short and J 5 bases short, with 16 bases between. The germline gives CDR1 SGHRS, CDR2 YFSETQ. As DNA, the CDR3 is TGCGCCAGCAGCTTTAGCCCGGCGGACCGGGAGACCCAGTACTTC. Translating it yields CASSFSPADRETQYF.

The V gene is TRBV7-2, the J gene TRBJ2-3; tentatively, D is TRBD2 (5 bases). V lost 6 bases, J lost 2 bases, and 12 bases lay in between. The CDR3 sequence is 14 residues long. In germline, CDR1 is SGHTA, CDR2 FQGNSA. This chain's CDR3 is CASRQGLSTDTQYF. The CDR3 DNA sequence: TGTGCCAGCAGACAAGGACTCTCCACAGATACGCAGTATTTT. Using reference TRBV7-2 and TRBJ2-3 for the parts outside the CDR3, the full variable domain is GAGVSQSPSNKVTEKGKDVELRCDPISGHTALYWYRQSLGQGLEFLIYFQGNSAPDKSGLPSDRFSAERTGGSVSTLTIQRTQQEDSAVYLCASRQGLSTDTQYFGPGTRLTVL.

The V call is TRBV4-1, the J call TRBJ2-2, with 10 positions matching TRBD1. Germline V lookup: CDR1 MGHRA, CDR2 YSYEKL. The CDR3 is 18 residues long. The V segment lost 4 bases and the J segment 5 bases; nucleotides outside the gene matches: 13. The CDR3 DNA sequence: TGCGCCAGCAGCCGGCAAGGGACAGGGGCCGCCAAGACCGGGGAGCTGTTTTTT. It specifies CASSRQGTGAAKTGELFF.

This chain uses TRBV7-2 with TRBJ2-7; D not certain. Trimming shortened V by 4 bases and J by 0 bases, and 10 bases separated the two germline ends. The germline gives CDR1 SGHTA, CDR2 FQGNSA. The CDR3 sequence is 14 residues long. Here the CDR3 DNA reads TGTGCCAGCAGCTCGGCTGGAATCTCCTACGAGCAGTACTTC. Its protein product is CASSSAGISYEQYF.